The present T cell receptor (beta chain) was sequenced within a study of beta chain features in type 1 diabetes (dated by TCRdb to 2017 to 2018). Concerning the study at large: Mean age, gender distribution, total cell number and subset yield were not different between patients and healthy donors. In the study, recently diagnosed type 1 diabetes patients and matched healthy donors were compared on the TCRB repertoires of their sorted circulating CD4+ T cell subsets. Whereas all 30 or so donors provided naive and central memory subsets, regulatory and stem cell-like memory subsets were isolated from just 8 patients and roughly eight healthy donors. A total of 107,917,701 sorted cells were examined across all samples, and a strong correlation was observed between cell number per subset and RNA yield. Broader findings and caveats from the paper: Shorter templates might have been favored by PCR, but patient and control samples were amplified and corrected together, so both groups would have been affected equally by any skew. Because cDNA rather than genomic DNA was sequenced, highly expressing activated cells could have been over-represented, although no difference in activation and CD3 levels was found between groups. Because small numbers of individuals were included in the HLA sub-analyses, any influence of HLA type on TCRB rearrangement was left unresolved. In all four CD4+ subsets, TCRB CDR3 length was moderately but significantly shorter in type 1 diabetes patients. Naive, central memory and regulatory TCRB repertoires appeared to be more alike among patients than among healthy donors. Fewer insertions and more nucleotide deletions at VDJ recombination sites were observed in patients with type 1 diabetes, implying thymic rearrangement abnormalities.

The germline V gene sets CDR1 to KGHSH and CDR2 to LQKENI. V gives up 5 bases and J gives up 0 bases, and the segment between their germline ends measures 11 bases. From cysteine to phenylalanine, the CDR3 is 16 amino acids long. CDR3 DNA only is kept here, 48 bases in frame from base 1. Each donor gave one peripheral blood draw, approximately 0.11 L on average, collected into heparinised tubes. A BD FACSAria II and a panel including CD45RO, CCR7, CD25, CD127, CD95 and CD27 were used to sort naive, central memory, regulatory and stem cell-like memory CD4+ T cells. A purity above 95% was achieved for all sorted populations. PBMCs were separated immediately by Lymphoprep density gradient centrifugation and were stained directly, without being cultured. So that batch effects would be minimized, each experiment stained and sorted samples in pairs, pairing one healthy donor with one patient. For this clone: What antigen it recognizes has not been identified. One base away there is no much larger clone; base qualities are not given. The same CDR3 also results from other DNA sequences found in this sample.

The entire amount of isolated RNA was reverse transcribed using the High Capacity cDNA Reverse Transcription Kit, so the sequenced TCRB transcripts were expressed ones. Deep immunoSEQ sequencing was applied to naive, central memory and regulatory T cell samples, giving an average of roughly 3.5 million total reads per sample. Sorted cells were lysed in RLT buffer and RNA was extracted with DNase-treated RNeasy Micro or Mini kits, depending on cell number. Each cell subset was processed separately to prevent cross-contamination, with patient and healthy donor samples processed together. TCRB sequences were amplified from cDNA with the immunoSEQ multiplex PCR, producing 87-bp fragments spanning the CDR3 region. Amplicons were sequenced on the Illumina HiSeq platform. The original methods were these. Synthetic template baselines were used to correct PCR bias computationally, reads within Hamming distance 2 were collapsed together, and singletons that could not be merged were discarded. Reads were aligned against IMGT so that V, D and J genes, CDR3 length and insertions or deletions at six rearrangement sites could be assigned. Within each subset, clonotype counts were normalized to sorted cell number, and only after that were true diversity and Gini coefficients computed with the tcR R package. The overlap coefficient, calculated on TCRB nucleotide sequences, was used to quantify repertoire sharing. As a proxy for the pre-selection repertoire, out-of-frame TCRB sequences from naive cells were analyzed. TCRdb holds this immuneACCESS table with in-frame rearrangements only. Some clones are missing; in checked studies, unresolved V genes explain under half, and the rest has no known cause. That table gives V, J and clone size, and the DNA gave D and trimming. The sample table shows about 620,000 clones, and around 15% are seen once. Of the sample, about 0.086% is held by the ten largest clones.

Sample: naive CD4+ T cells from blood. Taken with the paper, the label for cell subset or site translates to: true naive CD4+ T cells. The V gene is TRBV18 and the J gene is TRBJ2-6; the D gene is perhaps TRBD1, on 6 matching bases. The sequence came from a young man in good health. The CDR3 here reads CASSVQGSSGANVLTF. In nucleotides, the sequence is TGTGCCAGCTCAGTACAGGGTAGCTCTGGGGCCAACGTCCTGACTTTC.